This T cell receptor beta chain is drawn from a study of T cell changes during pregnancy in multiple sclerosis. Using immunoSEQ multiplex PCR, the repertoire was profiled, and TCRdb retains in-frame clones only, with some absent. The repertoire holds some 60,000 clones, 90% to 95% seen once, with 0.76% in the top ten. This clone appeared a few times. CDR3 length equals 15 residues. V was pared by 5 bases and J by 0 bases, with 7 bases of the junction left unmatched. Germline CDR1 MDHEN, CDR2 SYDVKM. The sequencing here drew on CD4+ T cells from peripheral blood mononuclear cells, taken in the first trimester of pregnancy. The rearrangement uses TRBV28 and TRBJ2-7; 7 nucleotides line up with TRBD2. This TCR was sampled from a female donor with multiple sclerosis, enrolled in a pregnancy study. The CDR3 reads CASSGGGWISYEQYF. CDR3 sequence (DNA): TGTGCCAGCAGTGGCGGGGGATGGATCTCCTACGAGCAGTACTTC. Together with reference TRBV28 and TRBJ2-7, the CDR3 gives the full variable domain: DVKVTQSSRYLVKRTGEKVFLECVQDMDHENMFWYRQDPGLGLRLIYFSYDVKMKEKGDIPEGYSVSREKKERFSLILESASTNQTSMYLCASSGGGWISYEQYFGPGTRLTVT.